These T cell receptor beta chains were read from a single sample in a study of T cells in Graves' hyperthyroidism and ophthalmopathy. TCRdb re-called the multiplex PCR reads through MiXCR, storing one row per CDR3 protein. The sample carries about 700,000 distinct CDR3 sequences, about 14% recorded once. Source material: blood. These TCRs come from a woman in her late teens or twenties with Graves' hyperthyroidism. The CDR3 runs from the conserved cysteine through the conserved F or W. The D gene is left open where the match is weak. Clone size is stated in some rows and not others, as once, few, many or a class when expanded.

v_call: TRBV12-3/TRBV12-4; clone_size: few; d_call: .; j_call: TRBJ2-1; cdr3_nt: TGTGCCAGCAGCCCTAGACCGCACGAACGCAATGAGCAGTTCTTC; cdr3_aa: CASSPRPHERNEQFF
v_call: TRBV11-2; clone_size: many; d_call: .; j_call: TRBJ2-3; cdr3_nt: TGTGCCAGCAGCTTAGAGACGGTGGAGTATAGCACAGATACGCAGTATTTT; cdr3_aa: CASSLETVEYSTDTQYF
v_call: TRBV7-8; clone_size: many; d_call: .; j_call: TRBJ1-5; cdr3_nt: TGTGCCAGCAGCGACGACCGATACAATCAGCCCCAGCATTTT; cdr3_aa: CASSDDRYNQPQHF
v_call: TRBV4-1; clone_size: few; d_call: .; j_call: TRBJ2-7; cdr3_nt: TGCGCCAGCAGCCAGGGACGCAAGGGGTGGCCCTACGAGCAGTACTTC; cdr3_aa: CASSQGRKGWPYEQYF
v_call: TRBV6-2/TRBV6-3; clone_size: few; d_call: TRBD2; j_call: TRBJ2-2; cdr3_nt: TGTGCCAGCAGGACAGCGGGAGCCGGGGAGCTGTTTTTT; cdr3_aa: CASRTAGAGELFF
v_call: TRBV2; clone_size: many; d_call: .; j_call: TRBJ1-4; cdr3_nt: TGTGCCAGCATAGGGGGGGGTGAAAAACTGTTTTTT; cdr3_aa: CASIGGGEKLFF
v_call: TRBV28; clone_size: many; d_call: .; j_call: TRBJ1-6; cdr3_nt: TGTGCCAGCAGTTTATTGGGGTATAATTCACCCCTCCACTTT; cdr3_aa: CASSLLGYNSPLHF
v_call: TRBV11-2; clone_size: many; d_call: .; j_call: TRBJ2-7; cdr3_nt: TGTGCCAGCAGCTTACTCCCAGAGCAGTACTTC; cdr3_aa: CASSLLPEQYF
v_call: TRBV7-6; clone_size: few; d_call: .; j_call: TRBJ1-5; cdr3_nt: TGTGCCAGCAGTGCCTCAACCGGGACACCGAGCAATCAGCCCCAGCATTTT; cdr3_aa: CASSASTGTPSNQPQHF
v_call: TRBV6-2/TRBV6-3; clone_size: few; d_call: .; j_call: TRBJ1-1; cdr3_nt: TGTGCCAGCAGCTATCGACACCTAGGGTGGAACACTGAAGCTTTCTTT; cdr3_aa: CASSYRHLGWNTEAFF
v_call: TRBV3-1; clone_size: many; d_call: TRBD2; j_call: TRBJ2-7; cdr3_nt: TGTGCCAGCAGCCAAGCGGCTAGCGGCTCCTACGAGCAGTACTTC; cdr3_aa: CASSQAASGSYEQYF
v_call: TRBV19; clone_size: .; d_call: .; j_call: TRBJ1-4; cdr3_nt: TGTGCCAGTAGTATGACGGAAAAACTGTTTTTT; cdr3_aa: CASSMTEKLFF
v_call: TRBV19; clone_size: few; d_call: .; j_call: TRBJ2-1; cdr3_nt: TGTGCCAGTGGCCTCAGCTCCTACAATGAGCAGTTCTTC; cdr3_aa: CASGLSSYNEQFF
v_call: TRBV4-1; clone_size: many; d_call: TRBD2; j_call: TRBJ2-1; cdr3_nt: TGCGCCAGCAGCCAAGATATCGGGACTAGCGGGCTGAATGAGCAGTTCTTC; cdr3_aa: CASSQDIGTSGLNEQFF
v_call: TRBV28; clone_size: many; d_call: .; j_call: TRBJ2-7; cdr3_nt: TGTGCCAGCCGGGGGGCTCTCTACGAGCAGTACTTC; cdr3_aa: CASRGALYEQYF
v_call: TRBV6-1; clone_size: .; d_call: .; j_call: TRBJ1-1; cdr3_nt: TGTGCCAGCAGTGCTACGGCCTCGAACACTGAAGCTTTCTTT; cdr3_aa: CASSATASNTEAFF
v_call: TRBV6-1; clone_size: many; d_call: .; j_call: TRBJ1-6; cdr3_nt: TGTGCCAGCAGTGAAGAAAGCTCCTATAATTCACCCCTCCACTTT; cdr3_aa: CASSEESSYNSPLHF
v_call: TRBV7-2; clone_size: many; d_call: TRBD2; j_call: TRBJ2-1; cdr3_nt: TGTGCCAGCAGCGCCGTATGGCGGGAGATTAACAATGAGCAGTTCTTC; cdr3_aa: CASSAVWREINNEQFF
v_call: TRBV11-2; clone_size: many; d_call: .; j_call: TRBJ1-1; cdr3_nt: TGTGCCAGCAGCTTACAGCCATTGTCGGCTGAAGCTTTCTTT; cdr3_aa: CASSLQPLSAEAFF
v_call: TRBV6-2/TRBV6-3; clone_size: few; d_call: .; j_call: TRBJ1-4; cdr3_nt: TGTGCCAGCAGTTACTCCTCCGAGGGGGTGAATGAAAAACTGTTTTTT; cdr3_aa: CASSYSSEGVNEKLFF
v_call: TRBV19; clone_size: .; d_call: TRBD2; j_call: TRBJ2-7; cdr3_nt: TGTGCCAGTAGTCCTCTAGGACTAGCGGGGTCCTACGAGCAGTACTTC; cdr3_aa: CASSPLGLAGSYEQYF
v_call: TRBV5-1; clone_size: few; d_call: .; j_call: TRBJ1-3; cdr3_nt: TGCGCCAGCAGCTTGTTGGGCGGAGATAACACCATATATTTT; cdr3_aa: CASSLLGGDNTIYF
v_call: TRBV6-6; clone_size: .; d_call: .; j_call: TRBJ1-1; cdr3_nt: TGTGCCAGCAGTTACTCGGGATCCTACACTGAAGCTTTCTTT; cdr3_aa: CASSYSGSYTEAFF
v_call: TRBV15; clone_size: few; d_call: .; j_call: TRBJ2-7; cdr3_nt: TGTGCCACCAGTTTAGCGACAGGCCTTCTCTACGAGCAGTACTTC; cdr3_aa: CATSLATGLLYEQYF
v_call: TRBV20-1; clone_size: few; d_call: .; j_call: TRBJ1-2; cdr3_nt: TGCAGTGCTAGAGATTCCTCCCCCCGAGGGTTGGGTAATGGCTACACCTTC; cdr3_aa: CSARDSSPRGLGNGYTF
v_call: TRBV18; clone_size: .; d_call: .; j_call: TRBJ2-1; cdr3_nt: TGTGCCAGCTCACCACCGAGGCCCTTGGGATCCTACAATGAGCAGTTCTTC; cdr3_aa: CASSPPRPLGSYNEQFF
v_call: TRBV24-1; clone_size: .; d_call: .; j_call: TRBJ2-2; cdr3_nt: TGTGCCACCAGTGATTCGGCTAGCGCGAACGGGGAGCTGTTTTTT; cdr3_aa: CATSDSASANGELFF
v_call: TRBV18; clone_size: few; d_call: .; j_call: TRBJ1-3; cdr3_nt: TGTGCCAGCTCACGGCTTACGGCGAGCTCTGGAAACACCATATATTTT; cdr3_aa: CASSRLTASSGNTIYF
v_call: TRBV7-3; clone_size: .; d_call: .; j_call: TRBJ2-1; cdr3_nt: TGTGCCAGCAGCATCACAAGGGCCGGAGAGCAGTTCTTC; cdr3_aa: CASSITRAGEQFF
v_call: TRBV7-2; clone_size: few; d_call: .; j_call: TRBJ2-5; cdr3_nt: TGTGCCAGCAGCTCACGGGCCCAAAAAGAGACCCAGTACTTC; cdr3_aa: CASSSRAQKETQYF
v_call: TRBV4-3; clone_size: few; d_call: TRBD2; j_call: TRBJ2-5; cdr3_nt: TGCGCCAGCAGCCAAGAAGGTGGACTAGCGGAGACCCAGTACTTC; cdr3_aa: CASSQEGGLAETQYF
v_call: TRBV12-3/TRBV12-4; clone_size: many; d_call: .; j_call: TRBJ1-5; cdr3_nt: TGTGCCAGCAGTTTAGTGAGCAGGTTGGTTGAATTCAGGCAGCCCCAGCATTTT; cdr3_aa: CASSLVSRLVEFRQPQHF
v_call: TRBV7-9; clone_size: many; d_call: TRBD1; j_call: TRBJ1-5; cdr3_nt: TGTGCCAGCAGCCCCGGGGACAGGGGCAATCAGCCCCAGCATTTT; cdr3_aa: CASSPGDRGNQPQHF
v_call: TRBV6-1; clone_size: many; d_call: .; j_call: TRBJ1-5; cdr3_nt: TGTGCCAGCACCCCCACGGCGGCGGCGGGCAATCAGCCCCAGCATTTT; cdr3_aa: CASTPTAAAGNQPQHF
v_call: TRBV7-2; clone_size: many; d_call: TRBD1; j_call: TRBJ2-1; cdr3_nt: TGTGCCAGCAGCGAGGACAGGGACGGTGAGCAGTTCTTC; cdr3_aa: CASSEDRDGEQFF
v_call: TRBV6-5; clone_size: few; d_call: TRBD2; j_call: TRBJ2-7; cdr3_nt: TGTGCCAGCAGTTACGAGGGAGGGCCTTGGCACGAGCAGTACTTC; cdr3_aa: CASSYEGGPWHEQYF
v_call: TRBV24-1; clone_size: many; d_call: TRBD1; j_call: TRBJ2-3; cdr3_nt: TGTGCCACCAGTGTCCGGACAGGTCGTTCAGATACGCAGTATTTT; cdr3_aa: CATSVRTGRSDTQYF